This T cell receptor (beta chain) originates from a study of T-cell reconstitution after alpha-beta-depleted transplantation in children. Preparation of the TCRbeta library was carried out with unique molecular identifiers. MiXCR, applied by TCRdb to the PCR reads, yields one record per CDR3 protein. Seen here are roughly 350,000 distinct CDR3 sequences, 10% observed once, and the top ten hold around 2.3%. Trimming stripped 7 bases from V and 5 bases from J, with 12 bases between. Germline V CDR1 and CDR2: SGDLS, YYNGEE. The CDR3 consists of 12 residues. The sample holds a few counts of this clonotype.

The sequence was collected from a human donor who donated a stem cell graft to a child with acute lymphoblastic leukemia. The sample here was PBMCs from the stem cell graft donor, taken from the stem cell graft. V usage is TRBV9 and J usage is TRBJ2-5; D possibly uses TRBD1 or TRBD2 (6 bases each). The CDR3 bases are TGTGCCAGCGGCAGAGGGGGGGAGACCCAGTACTTC. Translated, it gives CASGRGGETQYF.